These 20 T cell receptor beta chains were sequenced from one sample in a study of blood T cell repertoires in COVID-19. Libraries were prepared by immunoSEQ multiplex PCR; TCRdb keeps only in-frame clonotypes and omits some of them. The sample shows around 150,000 clones, roughly 85% of them seen only once. Sequencing input: peripheral blood. These receptors were collected from a man in his forties with acute or convalescent COVID-19.

This clone was detected once. V gene TRBV30 combines with J gene TRBJ2-3; 10 bases map to TRBD2. Germline trimming cut 7 bases from V and 2 bases from J; bases unmatched to any gene: 3. Per the germline V gene, CDR1 is GTSNPN and CDR2 is SVGIG (reference sequence). This CDR3 is 13 amino acids long. CDR3 loop: CASSGGATDTQYF. The DNA of the CDR3 is TGTGCCTCAAGCGGGGGGGCCACAGATACGCAGTATTTT.

V usage is TRBV4-1 and J usage is TRBJ1-2, with 7 bases fitting TRBD1. Germline loops: CDR1 MGHRA, CDR2 YSYEKL. Trimming at V came to 2 bases and at J to 8 bases, leaving 17 bases not matched to a gene. The CDR3 is 17 amino acids. The CDR3, as DNA: TGCGCCAGCAGCCAAAGAACCCTAGAGGAGGGGGCGAGAGGCTACACCTTC. Translation gives CASSQRTLEEGARGYTF.

The gene calls are TRBV5-1 and TRBJ1-1; D possibly corresponds to TRBD1 (6 bases). CDR1 is SGHRS and CDR2 is YFSETQ in the germline V gene. CDR3 length: 17 amino acids. V shed 3 bases and J shed 6 bases, with 24 bases lying between them. The CDR3 loop is CASSSPPGVEVVSEAFF. The CDR3 bases are TGCGCCAGCAGCTCCCCTCCAGGGGTGGAAGTTGTGTCTGAAGCTTTCTTT.

The chain employs TRBV5-1 and TRBJ1-5, with 8 bases that match TRBD1. With 4 bases clipped from V and 4 bases from J, the junction kept 7 bases outside the gene matches. The CDR3 runs to 15 residues. The V gene's germline CDR1 is SGHRS and CDR2 YFSETQ. CDR3 coding DNA: TGCGCCAGCAGCGGCGGGACAGGAGCTAATCAGCCCCAGCATTTT. This sequence encodes CASSGGTGANQPQHF.

The rearrangement uses TRBV6-1 and TRBJ1-1; D unclear. The CDR3 loop spans 14 amino acids. The germline CDR1 and CDR2 sequences are MNHNS and SASEGT. Between the trimmed V and J ends, which lost 2 bases and 5 bases, there was a span of 12 bases. CDR3 in amino acids: CASSESGWITEAFF. The DNA of the CDR3 is TGTGCCAGCAGTGAATCGGGTTGGATAACTGAAGCTTTCTTT.

The sample holds one count of this clone. V gene TRBV5-6 combines with J gene TRBJ2-7; unclear D gene. Germline V CDR1 and CDR2: SGHDT, YYEEEE. Trimming stripped 0 bases from V and 3 bases from J, with 10 bases between. The CDR3 totals 14 residues. The CDR3 protein is CASSLGSSYYEQYF. CDR3 DNA sequence: TGTGCCAGCAGCTTGGGGAGCAGCTACTACGAGCAGTACTTC.

The J gene is TRBJ2-1, the V gene TRBV19; weak D call: TRBD2 (6 bases). CDR1 and CDR2 (germline): LNHDA, SQIVND (reference sequence). With 0 bases removed from V and 12 bases from J, the gap between germline ends came to 9 bases. This CDR3 is 12 amino acids long. The CDR3 is CASSIEGGTQFF. The CDR3 nucleotides read TGTGCCAGTAGTATAGAGGGGGGTACGCAGTTCTTC.

The chain is built from TRBV3-1 (or the pseudogene TRBV3-2) and TRBJ2-3; maybe TRBD1 (5 bases). The CDR3 has 16 amino acids. Trimming took 1 base from V and 4 from J, leaving 15 bases between them. Looked up from germline, CDR1 is LGHDT and CDR2 is YNNKEL (reference sequence). The CDR3 here is CASSQAFARGADTQYF. The CDR3 DNA reads as TGTGCCAGCAGCCAAGCATTCGCTAGGGGCGCAGATACGCAGTATTTT.

This chain links TRBV10-3 with TRBJ1-6, with D perhaps TRBD1 (5 bases). The length of the CDR3 is 14 residues. Trimming took off 8 bases at V and 1 base at J, with 9 bases between the two ends. Germline assignment: CDR1 ENHRY and CDR2 SYGVKD. The CDR3 coding sequence is TGTGCCATCCAAGGGGATTCCTATAATTCACCCCTCCACTTT. Translating gives CAIQGDSYNSPLHF.

The rearrangement links TRBV6-6 to TRBJ2-7, with TRBD1 as a possible D gene (6 bases). Trimming pared 6 bases from V and 0 bases from J, leaving 15 bases between. The V gene's germline CDR1 is MNHNY and CDR2 SVGAGI (reference sequence). This CDR3 contains 15 residues. CDR3 sequence: CASRTTGILSYEQYF. In DNA, the CDR3 is TGTGCCAGCAGGACGACAGGAATACTCTCCTACGAGCAGTACTTC.

The chain uses TRBV5-4 and TRBJ2-3; TRBD2 matches 12 bases. Germline CDR1 SGHNT, CDR2 YYREEE (reference sequence). V trimming: 2 bases; J trimming: 7 bases; junction bases outside the gene matches: 5. This CDR3 comprises 15 residues. The CDR3 loop reads CASSFPTSGGNTQYF. CDR3 coding DNA: TGTGCCAGCAGCTTCCCGACTAGCGGGGGAAATACGCAGTATTTT.

The chain employs TRBV15 and TRBJ1-1; no clear D gene. The CDR3 sequence is 15 residues long. V was shortened by 3 bases and J by 1 base, with 12 bases between the two germline ends. The V gene's germline CDR1 is LNHNV and CDR2 YYDKDF (reference sequence). CDR3 nucleotide sequence: TGTGCCACCAGCAGCACGGGGAGATCGAACACTGAAGCTTTCTTT. Translating gives CATSSTGRSNTEAFF.

The chain recombines TRBV11-2 with TRBJ1-5; D remains ambiguous. Trimming cost V 0 bases and J 7 bases, with 4 bases left between them. This CDR3 contains 12 residues. Germline CDR1 SGHAT, CDR2 FQNNGV. CDR3 in DNA: TGTGCCAGCAGCTTAGAGGGCCAGCCCCAGCATTTT. Translating gives CASSLEGQPQHF.

This chain uses TRBV2 with TRBJ2-1; D might be TRBD1 (5 bases). The germline V and J ends were trimmed by 6 bases and 10 bases, with 19 bases remaining between them. There are 14 residues in the CDR3. The germline V gene has CDR1 SNHLY and CDR2 FYNNEI. The CDR3 sequence is CASSGHPKEFEQFF. Here the CDR3 DNA reads TGTGCCAGCAGCGGACACCCCAAAGAGTTCGAGCAGTTCTTC.

The rearrangement links TRBV5-6 to TRBJ2-7; tentative D call: TRBD1 (6 bases). This CDR3 contains 16 residues. V was cut by 1 base and J by 2 bases, with 16 bases left in between. Germline V gene data show CDR1 as SGHDT and CDR2 as YYEEEE. The DNA of the CDR3 is TGTGCCAGCAGCTTGACGACAGGAAAGAAGGCCTACGAGCAGTACTTC. It codes for CASSLTTGKKAYEQYF.

This chain connects TRBV7-9 to TRBJ1-1; 9 bases map to TRBD1. With 5 bases clipped from V and 5 bases from J, the junction kept 9 bases outside the gene matches. Germline V gene lookup returns CDR1 SEHNR and CDR2 FQNEAQ (reference sequence). The CDR3 is 15 amino acids. As DNA, the CDR3 is TGTGCCAGCAGCACCCGGACAGGGGATACGACTGAAGCTTTCTTT. Translating gives CASSTRTGDTTEAFF.

The chain is built from TRBV25-1 and TRBJ2-7; tentatively, D is TRBD2 (6 bases). CDR3 length: 13 residues. Germline V CDR1 and CDR2: MGHDK, SYGVNS. The V end lost 8 bases, the J end lost 5 bases, and 16 bases lay between the germline ends. CDR3 nucleotides: TGTGCCAGCTCCTTTGGAGGGGACGACGAGCAGTACTTC. It yields the protein CASSFGGDDEQYF.

The chain has TRBV28 and TRBJ2-1, with 10 nucleotides matching TRBD1. Per the germline V gene, CDR1 is MDHEN and CDR2 is SYDVKM. J was trimmed by 3 bases and V by 4 bases; bases with no gene match: 3. The CDR3 runs 15 residues. DNA of the CDR3: TGTGCCAGCAGTTGGGGGACAGGGGACTACAATGAGCAGTTCTTC. Translation gives CASSWGTGDYNEQFF.

V and J are TRBV6-2 or TRBV6-3 and TRBJ1-5; 11 nucleotides agree with TRBD1. The V gene end was trimmed by 6 bases and the J gene end by 1 base; junction bases not matched to a gene: 5. The CDR3 contains 16 residues. Germline-derived CDR1 and CDR2 are MNHEY and SVGEGT. Here the CDR3 reads CASSSDRGLSNQPQHF. CDR3 DNA: TGTGCCAGCAGCTCGGACAGGGGGCTGAGCAATCAGCCCCAGCATTTT.

The chain has TRBV15 and TRBJ1-1; tentatively, D is TRBD1 (6 bases). Germline V CDR1 and CDR2: LNHNV, YYDKDF (reference sequence). The V and J ends lost 6 bases and 8 bases respectively, with 13 bases between them. The CDR3 sequence is 12 residues long. CDR3: CATRDLQGEAFF. The CDR3 DNA sequence: TGTGCCACCAGAGATTTACAGGGCGAAGCTTTCTTT.